These T cell receptor beta chains were read from a single sample in a study of cytomegalovirus exposure and HLA in healthy donors. This table comes from immunoSEQ multiplex PCR, and its TCRdb copy is limited to in-frame clones, with some not included. The sample lists about 94,000 clones; about four fifths were seen once. The sample taken for sequencing was PBMCs. All receptors derive from a woman aged 40 to 50 in good health and CMV-seronegative. The CDR3 runs from the conserved cysteine through the conserved F or W. The order of the fields is J gene, V gene, clone size, D gene, CDR3 DNA, CDR3 protein. A D gene is named only where the DNA matches it firmly. For some rows the clone size is stated as once, few or many, or as a class when expanded; others skip it.

J gene: TRBJ1-1
V gene: TRBV7-3
clone size: .
D gene: .
CDR3 DNA: TGTGCCAGCAGCCCAGGACAGTCGAACACTGAAGCTTTCTTT
CDR3 protein: CASSPGQSNTEAFF

J gene: TRBJ2-5
V gene: TRBV18
clone size: .
D gene: .
CDR3 DNA: TGTGCCAGCTCACCACCGGCGGGCCAAGAGACCCAGTACTTC
CDR3 protein: CASSPPAGQETQYF

J gene: TRBJ1-1
V gene: TRBV14
clone size: .
D gene: .
CDR3 DNA: TGTGCCAGCAGCCCAGGGTGGTACACTGAAGCCTTCTTT
CDR3 protein: CASSPGWYTEAFF

J gene: TRBJ2-3
V gene: TRBV5-1
clone size: .
D gene: TRBD1
CDR3 DNA: TGCGCCAGCAGTTTGTCGACAGGGGATACGCAGTATTTT
CDR3 protein: CASSLSTGDTQYF

J gene: TRBJ2-7
V gene: TRBV13
clone size: few
D gene: TRBD2
CDR3 DNA: TGTGCCAGCAGCTTAACTAGCGGGGGGACCTACGAGCAGTACTTC
CDR3 protein: CASSLTSGGTYEQYF

J gene: TRBJ2-7
V gene: TRBV30
clone size: .
D gene: TRBD1
CDR3 DNA: TGTGCCTCGACAGGGTCCTCCTACGAGCAGTACTTC
CDR3 protein: CASTGSSYEQYF

J gene: TRBJ2-3
V gene: TRBV9
clone size: .
D gene: TRBD2
CDR3 DNA: TGTGCCAGCAGCGTAGGACTAGCGGGGGCAGATACGCAGTATTTT
CDR3 protein: CASSVGLAGADTQYF

J gene: TRBJ2-1
V gene: TRBV7-2
clone size: few
D gene: .
CDR3 DNA: TGTGCCAGCAGCCCCCACAGGGCGCCCGGACGGTCTGAGCAGTTCTTC
CDR3 protein: CASSPHRAPGRSEQFF

J gene: TRBJ2-3
V gene: TRBV7-3
clone size: few
D gene: TRBD2
CDR3 DNA: TGTGCCAGCAGCTTAACTTATAGCGGGAGCACAGATACGCAGTATTTT
CDR3 protein: CASSLTYSGSTDTQYF

J gene: TRBJ2-5
V gene: TRBV5-1
clone size: .
D gene: TRBD2
CDR3 DNA: TGCGCCAGCAGTCCAACTTCTAGCGGGGGGCGAGAGACCCAGTACTTC
CDR3 protein: CASSPTSSGGRETQYF

J gene: TRBJ2-3
V gene: TRBV4-2
clone size: few
D gene: TRBD2
CDR3 DNA: TGTGCCAGCAGCTCTAGCGGGGAGAACACAGATACGCAGTATTTT
CDR3 protein: CASSSSGENTDTQYF

J gene: TRBJ2-5
V gene: TRBV2
clone size: .
D gene: TRBD2
CDR3 DNA: TGTGCCAGCAGCTCAGCGGGGGGGCCGGGAAAGACCCAGTACTTC
CDR3 protein: CASSSAGGPGKTQYF

J gene: TRBJ2-7
V gene: TRBV30
clone size: .
D gene: TRBD2
CDR3 DNA: TGTGCCTGGACCCCCGGGGGGGCCTACGAGCAGTACTTC
CDR3 protein: CAWTPGGAYEQYF

J gene: TRBJ1-2
V gene: TRBV27
clone size: once
D gene: TRBD1
CDR3 DNA: TGTGCCAGCAGTCCCCTGACAGGGACGGGGAAAGGCTACACCTTC
CDR3 protein: CASSPLTGTGKGYTF

J gene: TRBJ1-1
V gene: TRBV18
clone size: .
D gene: .
CDR3 DNA: TGTGCCAGCTCACCTGGGGCGGGGGGGAGCACTGAAGCTTTCTTT
CDR3 protein: CASSPGAGGSTEAFF

J gene: TRBJ1-1
V gene: TRBV6-1
clone size: .
D gene: .
CDR3 DNA: TGTGCCAGCACTAAACTCACTCGGGACACTGAAGCTTTCTTT
CDR3 protein: CASTKLTRDTEAFF

J gene: TRBJ2-7
V gene: TRBV10-3
clone size: .
D gene: TRBD2
CDR3 DNA: TGTGCCATCAGACAGGGCGGGGGGAACGAGCAGTACTTC
CDR3 protein: CAIRQGGGNEQYF

J gene: TRBJ1-1
V gene: TRBV10-3
clone size: few
D gene: TRBD1
CDR3 DNA: TGTGCCATCAGTGAGTCTTCAGGGGGAAACACTGAAGCTTTCTTT
CDR3 protein: CAISESSGGNTEAFF

J gene: TRBJ2-3
V gene: TRBV6-1
clone size: .
D gene: TRBD2
CDR3 DNA: TGTGCCAGCAGTGAATTGCGGGGGGTGCTAGATACGCAGTATTTT
CDR3 protein: CASSELRGVLDTQYF

J gene: TRBJ2-1
V gene: TRBV5-4
clone size: few
D gene: TRBD1
CDR3 DNA: TGTGCCAGCAGCATAGAACAGGGGGGCAATGAGCAGTTCTTC
CDR3 protein: CASSIEQGGNEQFF

J gene: TRBJ2-1
V gene: TRBV6-1
clone size: once
D gene: TRBD1
CDR3 DNA: TGTGCCAGCAAGCGACAGGGGGGGAATGAGCAGTTCTTC
CDR3 protein: CASKRQGGNEQFF

J gene: TRBJ1-1
V gene: TRBV5-6
clone size: .
D gene: .
CDR3 DNA: TGTGCCAGCACCCTTACAGGGATCGACACTGAAGCTTTCTTT
CDR3 protein: CASTLTGIDTEAFF

J gene: TRBJ1-1
V gene: TRBV9
clone size: .
D gene: TRBD1
CDR3 DNA: TGTGCCAGCAGCGTAGGGGGACAGGGGGCTTTTACTGAAGCTTTCTTT
CDR3 protein: CASSVGGQGAFTEAFF

J gene: TRBJ2-7
V gene: TRBV10-3
clone size: .
D gene: TRBD1
CDR3 DNA: TGTGCCATCAGATCCGGGACAGGGTGGGTCGAGCAGTACTTC
CDR3 protein: CAIRSGTGWVEQYF

J gene: TRBJ1-2
V gene: TRBV6-1
clone size: .
D gene: TRBD1
CDR3 DNA: TGTGCCAGTCACAAAGTCGGGACAGGGAATTATGGCTACACCTTC
CDR3 protein: CASHKVGTGNYGYTF

J gene: TRBJ2-7
V gene: TRBV25-1
clone size: once
D gene: .
CDR3 DNA: TGTGCCAGCAGTAGACGGCAGGGCTACGAGCAGTACTTC
CDR3 protein: CASSRRQGYEQYF

J gene: TRBJ2-5
V gene: TRBV5-6
clone size: .
D gene: .
CDR3 DNA: TGTGCCAGCAGCCATTTCGGAGCCCAAGAGACCCAGTACTTC
CDR3 protein: CASSHFGAQETQYF

J gene: TRBJ1-1
V gene: TRBV30
clone size: .
D gene: TRBD1
CDR3 DNA: TGTGCCTGGTACATGGGACAGGGGGCCTTGTTGAACACTGAAGCTTTCTTT
CDR3 protein: CAWYMGQGALLNTEAFF

J gene: TRBJ2-7
V gene: TRBV5-1
clone size: .
D gene: .
CDR3 DNA: TGCGCCAGCCACCACCCAGTCCAGTCCTACGAGCAGTACTTC
CDR3 protein: CASHHPVQSYEQYF

J gene: TRBJ1-1
V gene: TRBV2
clone size: once
D gene: .
CDR3 DNA: TGTGCCAGCAGCGGTTTCTATGAAGCTTTCTTT
CDR3 protein: CASSGFYEAFF

J gene: TRBJ2-5
V gene: TRBV5-4
clone size: .
D gene: TRBD2
CDR3 DNA: TGTGCCAGCAGCCCTGGACTAGCGGGGGGCCCGGGAGAGACCCAGTACTTC
CDR3 protein: CASSPGLAGGPGETQYF

J gene: TRBJ1-5
V gene: TRBV9
clone size: .
D gene: .
CDR3 DNA: TGTGCCAGCAGCCCGCAGGGTTCACGGCCCCAGCATTTT
CDR3 protein: CASSPQGSRPQHF

J gene: TRBJ1-4
V gene: TRBV4-2
clone size: .
D gene: .
CDR3 DNA: TGTGCCAGCAGCCAAGACCCGGACAGAGGTAAACTGTTTTTT
CDR3 protein: CASSQDPDRGKLFF

J gene: TRBJ1-1
V gene: TRBV11-2
clone size: .
D gene: .
CDR3 DNA: TGTGCCAGCAGCGCGACTAGGGGGGGCACTGAAGCTTTCTTT
CDR3 protein: CASSATRGGTEAFF

J gene: TRBJ2-3
V gene: TRBV10-2
clone size: .
D gene: .
CDR3 DNA: TGCGCCAGCAGTGAGGGACTCCCCACAGATACGCAGTATTTT
CDR3 protein: CASSEGLPTDTQYF

J gene: TRBJ2-1
V gene: TRBV7-2
clone size: .
D gene: TRBD1
CDR3 DNA: TGTGCCAGCAGCGCATACCGGGACAGATTAGACTACAATGAGCAGTTCTTC
CDR3 protein: CASSAYRDRLDYNEQFF

J gene: TRBJ2-1
V gene: TRBV7-6
clone size: .
D gene: TRBD2
CDR3 DNA: TGTGCCAGCAGCTTAGCGATCACTAGCGGGGCCTACAATGAGCAGTTCTTC
CDR3 protein: CASSLAITSGAYNEQFF

J gene: TRBJ1-4
V gene: TRBV5-4
clone size: .
D gene: .
CDR3 DNA: TGTGCCAGCAGCTTGGATGCAGGGGAACGGGAAAAACTGTTTTTT
CDR3 protein: CASSLDAGEREKLFF

J gene: TRBJ2-2
V gene: TRBV12-5
clone size: .
D gene: TRBD1
CDR3 DNA: TGTGCTAGTGGCAGGGGGTCCGGGGAGCTGTTTTTT
CDR3 protein: CASGRGSGELFF

J gene: TRBJ2-6
V gene: TRBV30
clone size: .
D gene: .
CDR3 DNA: TGTGCCCGAATAGGAACAGGGAGCTCTGGGGCCAACGTCCTGACTTTC
CDR3 protein: CARIGTGSSGANVLTF

J gene: TRBJ2-3
V gene: TRBV27
clone size: few
D gene: TRBD2
CDR3 DNA: TGTGCCAGCAGTTCGGGGGATTGGTCTAGCGGGGATCCAGATACGCAGTATTTT
CDR3 protein: CASSSGDWSSGDPDTQYF

J gene: TRBJ2-7
V gene: TRBV19
clone size: .
D gene: .
CDR3 DNA: TGTGCCAGTAGTATACTAAGGGGTAACTACGAGCAGTACTTC
CDR3 protein: CASSILRGNYEQYF

J gene: TRBJ1-2
V gene: TRBV6-1
clone size: .
D gene: .
CDR3 DNA: TGTGCCAGCAGTGAAACAGGGTATGGCTACACCTTC
CDR3 protein: CASSETGYGYTF

J gene: TRBJ1-6
V gene: TRBV5-4
clone size: .
D gene: TRBD1
CDR3 DNA: TGTGCCAGCAGCTTGAGACAGGGAGATTCACCCCTCCACTTT
CDR3 protein: CASSLRQGDSPLHF

J gene: TRBJ1-4
V gene: TRBV30
clone size: .
D gene: TRBD1
CDR3 DNA: TGTGCCTGGAACAGGGGCGCCCTGGTTAATGAAAAACTGTTTTTT
CDR3 protein: CAWNRGALVNEKLFF

J gene: TRBJ2-1
V gene: TRBV7-9
clone size: .
D gene: TRBD2
CDR3 DNA: TGTGCCAGCAGCGAGGGACTAGCGGGGGGGCAATGGGGTGAGCAGTTCTTC
CDR3 protein: CASSEGLAGGQWGEQFF

J gene: TRBJ2-3
V gene: TRBV15
clone size: .
D gene: TRBD2
CDR3 DNA: TGTGCCACCAGCAGGGGACTAGCGGGGGGGCCCGTGACAGATACGCAGTATTTT
CDR3 protein: CATSRGLAGGPVTDTQYF

J gene: TRBJ2-2
V gene: TRBV6-1
clone size: .
D gene: TRBD2
CDR3 DNA: TGTGCCAGCAGGGAATTAACGACTAGCGGGGGTTCGAACACCGGGGAGCTGTTTTTT
CDR3 protein: CASRELTTSGGSNTGELFF